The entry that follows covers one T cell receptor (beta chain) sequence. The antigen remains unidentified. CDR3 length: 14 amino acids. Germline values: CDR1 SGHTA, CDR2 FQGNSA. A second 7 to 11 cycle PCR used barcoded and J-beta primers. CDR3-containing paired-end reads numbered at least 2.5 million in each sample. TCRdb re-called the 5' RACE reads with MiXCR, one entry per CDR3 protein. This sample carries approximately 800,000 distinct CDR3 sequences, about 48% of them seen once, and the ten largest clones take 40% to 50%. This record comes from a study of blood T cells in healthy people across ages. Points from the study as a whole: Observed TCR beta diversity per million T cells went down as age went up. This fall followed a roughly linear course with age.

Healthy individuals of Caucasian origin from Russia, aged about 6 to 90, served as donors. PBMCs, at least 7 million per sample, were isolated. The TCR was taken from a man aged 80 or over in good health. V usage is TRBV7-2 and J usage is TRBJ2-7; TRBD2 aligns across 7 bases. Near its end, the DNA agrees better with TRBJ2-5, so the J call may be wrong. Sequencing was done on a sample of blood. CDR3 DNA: TGTGCCAGCAGCACCGATTACGGCGGGGGGACCCAGTACTTC. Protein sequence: CASSTDYGGGTQYF.